This T cell receptor (beta chain) comes out of a study of T cell repertoires in cytomegalovirus infection. Overall study: Public TCR beta signatures provided an indication of both CMV infection and a matching HLA type.

Study observations and caveats: Frequencies of public TCR beta families were cumulated, and this identified carriers of CMV plus the relevant HLA. CMV-specific TCR beta clonotypes restricted by HLA-C were the ones dominating the ex vivo response.

The CDR3 is 17 residues long. V gave up 5 bases and J gave up 0 bases, with 14 bases separating them. Germline-derived CDR1 and CDR2 are LGHDT and YNNKEL (reference sequence). TCRdb re-analysed the reads in MiXCR, keeping a single row per CDR3 protein. The sample contains roughly 76,000 distinct CDR3 sequences, approximately 3.7% of which appear only once. This clonotype was picked up many times. Its specificity is not known. Sequencing was carried out using PBMCs. This sequence joins TRBV3-1 and TRBJ1-6; D is uncertain. The sequence was obtained from a human donor in good health (CMV status not recorded). Some clones in this sample may be carry-over from other donors' samples. The CDR3 region is CASSKYVGFSYNSPLHF. For the CDR3, the DNA is TGTGCCAGCAGCAAATACGTGGGCTTCTCCTATAATTCACCCCTCCACTTT. The entire variable domain, with the rest obtained from reference TRBV3-1 and TRBJ1-6, is as follows: DTAVSQTPKYLVTQMGNDKSIKCEQNLGHDTMYWYKQDSKKFLKIMFSYNNKELIINETVPNRFSPKSPDKAHLNLHINSLELGDSAVYFCASSKYVGFSYNSPLHFGNGTRLTVT.